This T cell receptor beta chain was documented in a study of blood T cell repertoires in COVID-19. Libraries were prepared by immunoSEQ multiplex PCR; TCRdb keeps only in-frame clonotypes and omits some of them. In the table there are a few hundred thousand clones, approximately 89% of which are singletons. Comment on this clone: Other DNA sequences of this sample code for an identical CDR3.

The CDR3 is 16 amino acids. V lost 4 bases and J lost 1; bases outside the gene matches: 6. Germline CDR1 is SGHRS and CDR2 is YFSETQ. In terms of age and location, participants ranged from roughly 18 to 95 years and lived in about two dozen US areas. This receptor was taken from a woman between 45 and 65 years old who had been exposed to COVID-19. The J gene is TRBJ2-3, the V gene TRBV5-1, with 10 bases lining up with TRBD2. Sequencing used PBMCs or T cells enriched from blood (not recorded which). In DNA, the CDR3 is TGCGCCAGCAGCACCGGAACTAGCGGGGGCACAGATACGCAGTATTTT. Protein sequence: CASSTGTSGGTDTQYF.